Listed below are T cell receptor beta chains from one sample, sequenced in a study of blood T cells in healthy people across ages. TCRdb itself ran the 5' RACE reads through MiXCR, one entry per CDR3 protein. Of hundreds of thousands of distinct CDR3 sequences in the sample, about 21% were seen once. Sequenced material: blood. These receptors were taken from a man between 70 and 80 years old in good health. Both conserved end residues are part of each CDR3. Fields, in order: D gene, V gene, J gene, clone size, CDR3 DNA, CDR3 protein. A D gene is named only where the DNA matches it firmly. Part of the rows lack a size; the others show once, few, many or a class for expanded clones.

NA	TRBV20-1	TRBJ2-5	many	TGCAGTGCTAGAGAGGTTTTGGTCGGGGAGACCCAGTACTTC	CSAREVLVGETQYF
TRBD1	TRBV20-1	TRBJ1-1	NA	TGCAGTGCTTTCTCGGGACAGGGGAACACTGGAGCTTTCTTT	CSAFSGQGNTGAFF
NA	TRBV2	TRBJ1-3	NA	TGTGCCAGCAGTAGAACACAACAATCTGGAAACACCATATATTTT	CASSRTQQSGNTIYF
NA	TRBV20-1	TRBJ2-2	few	TGCAGTGCAGTGAGAACCCAGGGCACCGGGGAGCTGTTTTTT	CSAVRTQGTGELFF
NA	TRBV6-2/TRBV6-3	TRBJ2-5	NA	TGTGCCAGCACCCGGCGGGGAGTGGATGAAGAGACCCAGTACTTC	CASTRRGVDEETQYF
TRBD1	TRBV5-5	TRBJ2-3	few	TGTGCCAGCAGCTTTGGGACAGGGGATCCTACGCCGGATTTT	CASSFGTGDPTPDF
TRBD1	TRBV19	TRBJ1-6	NA	TGTGCCAGTAGTGAACGGCAGGGGGGCTCACCCCTCCACTTT	CASSERQGGSPLHF
TRBD1	TRBV20-1	TRBJ2-5	few	TGCAGTGCTATAAACACGGACAGGGAGACCCAGTACTTC	CSAINTDRETQYF
TRBD2	TRBV7-9	TRBJ2-5	NA	TGTGCCAGCACCCTAGGCGGGGGAGAGACCCAGTACTTC	CASTLGGGETQYF
NA	TRBV5-1	TRBJ2-6	many	TGTGCCAGTAGTAGCGGATCCTCTGGGGCCAACGTCCTGACTTTC	CASSSGSSGANVLTF
TRBD2	TRBV20-1	TRBJ2-7	few	TGCAGGGCCTCGGGACTAGCGGGCTACGAGCAGTACTTC	CRASGLAGYEQYF
NA	TRBV28	TRBJ1-1	NA	TGTGCCAGCAATAACAGCTTCATGAACACTGAAGCTTTCTTT	CASNNSFMNTEAFF
NA	TRBV5-1	TRBJ1-1	NA	TGCGCCAGCACAACTTCGGTAGGGGGTGGCACTGAAGCTTTCTTT	CASTTSVGGGTEAFF
NA	TRBV3-1	TRBJ2-5	NA	TGTGCCAGCACCCCCCGGGGTCTGGAGACCCAGTACTTC	CASTPRGLETQYF
TRBD2	TRBV5-1	TRBJ2-5	NA	TGCGCCAGCAGCTTGGGTAGCGGGAGAGAAGAGGCCCAGTACTTC	CASSLGSGREEAQYF
NA	TRBV27	TRBJ2-5	NA	TGTGCCAGCAGTGCGGGACTGTACCAAGAGACCCAGTACTTC	CASSAGLYQETQYF
NA	TRBV18	TRBJ2-1	NA	TGTGCCAGCTCACCACAGGGGTACACCTACAATGAGCAGTTCTTC	CASSPQGYTYNEQFF
NA	TRBV7-9	TRBJ2-7	few	TGTGCCAGCACCACTTTAGGCAGGGCAGACGAGCAGTACTTC	CASTTLGRADEQYF
TRBD1	TRBV29-1	TRBJ1-2	NA	TGCAGCGCCATGACAGGGGGCTATGGCTACACCTTC	CSAMTGGYGYTF
NA	TRBV18	TRBJ2-1	few	TGTGCCAGCTCACCACAGTCGGGATCGGGTGAGCAGTTCTTC	CASSPQSGSGEQFF
NA	TRBV9	TRBJ2-7	NA	TGTGCCAGCAGCGTGGAAGACAGTTACTCCTACGAGCAGTACTTC	CASSVEDSYSYEQYF
NA	TRBV7-9	TRBJ1-4	NA	TGTGCCAGCAGTCCAGGGTATTCCGGAGAAAAACTGTTTTTT	CASSPGYSGEKLFF
NA	TRBV5-1	TRBJ2-7	NA	TGCGCCAGCAGCTGGAGTAGCTCCTACGAGCAGTACTTC	CASSWSSSYEQYF
NA	TRBV2	TRBJ2-2	few	TGTGCCAGCAGTAAAAGACTGGGGAACACCGGGGAGCTGTTTTTT	CASSKRLGNTGELFF
TRBD1	TRBV20-1	TRBJ1-4	NA	TGCAGTGCTTACAGGGGTGAAAAACTGTTTTTT	CSAYRGEKLFF
TRBD2	TRBV28	TRBJ2-5	many	TGTGCCAGCAGTTTAGCGGGAGCAGTCCAAGAGACCCAGTACTTC	CASSLAGAVQETQYF
NA	TRBV5-1	TRBJ2-5	few	TGCGCCAGCAGCCCGGAATCCGGGCACCAAACAGAGACCCAGTACTTC	CASSPESGHQTETQYF
TRBD2	TRBV18	TRBJ2-5	NA	TGTGCCAGCTCACTCTGGACTAGCGGCGGCCAAGAGACCCAGTACTTC	CASSLWTSGGQETQYF
TRBD2	TRBV2	TRBJ2-2	once	TGTGCCAGCAGCCAGGGACTAGCGGGAGAGAATGGCGGGGAGCTGTTTTTT	CASSQGLAGENGGELFF
TRBD1	TRBV27	TRBJ2-1	few	TGTGCCAGCGGGGACTCGGACAGGGTCGACGGCAATGAGCAGTTCTTC	CASGDSDRVDGNEQFF
TRBD1	TRBV2	TRBJ1-6	NA	TGTGCCAGCAGCCCGACAGGGGGTAGATCACCCCTCCACTTT	CASSPTGGRSPLHF
NA	TRBV5-1	TRBJ2-5	NA	TGCGCCAGCAGCTTGGCGGCAGGGTCCCACCAGGAGACCCAGTACTTC	CASSLAAGSHQETQYF
NA	TRBV4-2	TRBJ2-3	NA	TGTGCCAGCAGCCAAGATTGGGAGCCGGCGGATACGCAGTATTTT	CASSQDWEPADTQYF
NA	TRBV29-1	TRBJ2-1	few	TGCAGCGTTGGGGGTTCTAGGGTAGCGAGCTCCTACAATGAGCAGTTCTTC	CSVGGSRVASSYNEQFF
TRBD2	TRBV7-8	TRBJ2-3	few	TGTGCCAGCAGCCGATCGGGACTAGCGGGGTCCACAGATACGCAGTATTTT	CASSRSGLAGSTDTQYF
TRBD2	TRBV12-3/TRBV12-4	TRBJ2-1	few	TGTGCCAGCAGTTCTAGCGGGAGGCGTAATGAGCAGTTCTTC	CASSSSGRRNEQFF
NA	TRBV10-3	TRBJ1-5	many	TGTGCCATCAGCCAAGAACAGGGAGGGCAGCCCCAGCATTTT	CAISQEQGGQPQHF
TRBD1	TRBV20-1	TRBJ2-4	few	TGCAGTGCTAGCCCCGACAGGGGATCACTAGCCAAAAACATTCAGTACTTC	CSASPDRGSLAKNIQYF
TRBD2	TRBV7-9	TRBJ2-1	many	TGTGCCAGCAGCTCTAGCGGGAGCCCCGGTGAGCAGTTCTTC	CASSSSGSPGEQFF
NA	TRBV16	TRBJ1-6	NA	TGTGCCAGCAGCCAACAGCCCGAACCCCTCCACTTT	CASSQQPEPLHF
TRBD1	TRBV6-5	TRBJ2-7	few	TGTGCCAGCAGTTACTCGTCGAATACCTACCGGGACAGGGCCTACGAGCAGTACTTC	CASSYSSNTYRDRAYEQYF
NA	TRBV19	TRBJ1-1	few	TGTGCCAGTAGTATGGGCGGCACTGAAGCTTTCTTT	CASSMGGTEAFF
NA	TRBV5-4	TRBJ2-3	many	TGTGCCAGCAGCTTTAAGGGCACAGATACGCAGTATTTT	CASSFKGTDTQYF
TRBD2	TRBV12-3/TRBV12-4	TRBJ2-1	NA	TGTGCCAGCAGTTTAGCCCGGGGTAGCGGGAGAGCCAATGAGCAGTTCTTC	CASSLARGSGRANEQFF
NA	TRBV28	TRBJ2-2	few	TGTGCCAGCAGCCCCGACTTTCGGCCGTCCGGGGAGCTGTTTTTT	CASSPDFRPSGELFF
NA	TRBV2	TRBJ2-3	few	TGTGCCAGCAACCGAGATTACACAGATACGCAGTATTTT	CASNRDYTDTQYF
TRBD1	TRBV11-1	TRBJ2-3	NA	TGTGCCAGCAGCTTACCAGGGGGATACACAGATACGCAGTATTTT	CASSLPGGYTDTQYF
TRBD1	TRBV28	TRBJ1-4	NA	TGTGCCAGCAGTGACCTCCGACAGGGACCTGAAAAACTGTTTTTT	CASSDLRQGPEKLFF
TRBD2	TRBV11-3	TRBJ2-1	NA	TGTGCCAGCAGCTTAGATGTGCTAGCGGGAGGGCCCCGTAGCAATGAGCAGTTCTTC	CASSLDVLAGGPRSNEQFF